One TCR beta chain is described in this entry. The sample originates from a study of long-term antiretroviral therapy in people with HIV. The assay, immunoSEQ v3.0, was run at survey level. Sequencing was performed with immunoSEQ multiplex PCR; in TCRdb, only in-frame clones are kept and a portion is missing. The table has over 25,000 clones, 90% to 95% seen once. All donors provided no fewer than one pre-ART and no fewer than two post-ART PBMC samples. The germline CDR1 and CDR2 sequences are SGHTA and FQGNSA. CDR3 length equals 15 residues. Trimming shortened V by 4 bases and J by 2 bases, and 15 bases separated the two germline ends.

The V gene is TRBV7-2, the J gene TRBJ2-7, with D possibly matching TRBD1 (5 bases). The source is a man in his fifties or sixties with HIV. Here the sequenced sample was unsorted PBMCs, taken just over 7.2 years after starting antiretroviral therapy. CDR3 DNA sequence: TGTGCCAGCAGCTCAAGGTCGCAGGGTACCTACGAGCAGTACTTC. This sequence encodes CASSSRSQGTYEQYF.